One sample yielded the 30 T cell receptor beta chains listed below, sequenced in a study of blood T cell repertoires in COVID-19. Produced via immunoSEQ multiplex PCR; TCRdb's table is partial and in-frame only. Of a few hundred thousand clones in the sample, about 90% were seen once. The sequencing sample was made of PBMCs or T cells enriched from blood (not recorded which). The receptors were sampled from a woman aged 30 to 39 who had recovered from COVID-19.

V gene TRBV29-1 combines with J gene TRBJ2-1, with 11 positions matching TRBD2. Per germline, CDR1 SQVTM and CDR2 ANQGSEA. The CDR3 contains 14 residues. Trimming took 6 bases from V and 4 from J; bases not matched to a gene: 5. For the CDR3, the DNA is TGCAGCGTGAAGGGACTAGCGGATTACAATGAGCAGTTCTTC. This gives the protein CSVKGLADYNEQFF.

The J gene is TRBJ2-7, the V gene TRBV18, with 8 bases matching TRBD2. V dropped 4 bases and J dropped 1; count of bases not matched to a gene: 6. There are 15 residues in the CDR3. Looked up from germline, CDR1 is KGHSH and CDR2 is LQKENI. The CDR3 protein is CASSLTSGTSYEQYF. CDR3 coding DNA: TGTGCCAGCTCACTAACTAGCGGTACATCCTACGAGCAGTACTTC.

V and J are TRBV30 and TRBJ1-4, with a possible D match to TRBD1 (6 bases). The CDR3 has 12 residues. CDR1 is GTSNPN, CDR2 SVGIG, per germline (reference sequence). With 4 bases removed from V and 7 bases from J, the gap between germline ends came to 10 bases. The CDR3 is CAWNGRGEKLFF. CDR3 DNA: TGTGCCTGGAACGGCAGGGGTGAAAAACTGTTTTTT.

This clone was observed once. V is TRBV7-3 and J is TRBJ2-3, with 7 bases aligning to TRBD1. The length of the CDR3 is 15 residues. Germline values: CDR1 SGHTA, CDR2 FQGTGA. V trimming: 2 bases; J trimming: 1 base; junction bases outside the gene matches: 3. CDR3 sequence (DNA): TGTGCCAGCAGCTTAGTCACAGGGGGCACAGATACGCAGTATTTT. Its translation is CASSLVTGGTDTQYF.

The rearrangement links TRBV25-1 to TRBJ2-5, with D possibly being TRBD2 (6 bases). The CDR3 contains 15 residues. Trimming took 5 bases from V and 5 from J, leaving 18 bases between them. Germline CDR1 reads MGHDK; CDR2 reads SYGVNS. Here the CDR3 DNA reads TGTGCCAGCAGTAACCCAGGGACTGTCGGCGAGACCCAGTACTTC. Amino acid sequence: CASSNPGTVGETQYF.

This chain uses TRBV7-2 with TRBJ1-5; D might be TRBD1 (6 bases). Trimming stripped 1 base from V and 6 bases from J, with 16 bases between. The germline V gene has CDR1 SGHTA and CDR2 FQGNSA. CDR3 length: 16 residues. In nucleotides, the CDR3 is TGTGCCAGCAGCTTAGGGGTTCAGGGGTCGGGTCAGCCCCAGCATTTT. Protein sequence: CASSLGVQGSGQPQHF.

J is TRBJ2-5 and V is TRBV29-1, with 7 bases lining up with TRBD1. From germline, CDR1 is SQVTM and CDR2 ANQGSEA. The ends lost 5 bases at V and 5 bases at J; junction bases unmatched: 8. This CDR3 is built from 13 residues. CDR3 loop: CSVTWDSPETQYF. The CDR3 DNA reads TGCAGCGTTACCTGGGACAGCCCGGAGACCCAGTACTTC.

J is TRBJ2-1 and V is TRBV15; TRBD1 is a possible D gene (6 bases). Trimming pared 0 bases from V and 6 bases from J, leaving 12 bases between. CDR3 length: 15 residues. Germline loops: CDR1 LNHNV, CDR2 YYDKDF (reference sequence). This chain's CDR3 is CATSRDGQGSNEQFF. The CDR3 nucleotides read TGTGCCACCAGCAGAGATGGGCAGGGGAGCAATGAGCAGTTCTTC.

This clone has just a few counts. This chain connects TRBV28 to TRBJ2-1; tentatively, D is TRBD2 (5 bases). This CDR3 comprises 12 residues. V lost 2 bases and J 14 bases, leaving 13 bases between the germline ends. The germline V gene encodes CDR1 MDHEN and CDR2 SYDVKM. The CDR3 DNA follows: TGTGCCAGCAGTTTAACACCGGGATGGGAGTTCTTC. As protein: CASSLTPGWEFF.

V and J are TRBV11-1 and TRBJ2-1; D is ambiguous. This CDR3 is built from 13 residues. Per germline, CDR1 SGHAT and CDR2 FQDESV (reference sequence). The V and J ends lost 5 bases and 5 bases respectively, with 10 bases between them. CDR3: CASSPRRDNEQFF. The CDR3 DNA sequence: TGTGCCAGCAGCCCCCGTCGAGACAATGAGCAGTTCTTC.

The genes are TRBV4-1 and TRBJ2-5; 9 nucleotides align to TRBD2. Losses at the gene ends were 0 bases for V and 0 bases for J; bases not matched to a gene: 8. The CDR3 runs to 18 residues. CDR1 is MGHRA, CDR2 YSYEKL, per germline. The CDR3 DNA is TGCGCCAGCAGCCAAGAGCAGGGACTAGCAGATTACCAAGAGACCCAGTACTTC. Translation gives CASSQEQGLADYQETQYF.

This chain joins TRBV30 and TRBJ2-5, with 8 bases that match TRBD2. The germline CDR1 and CDR2 sequences are GTSNPN and SVGIG (reference sequence). J was trimmed by 4 bases and V by 0 bases; bases with no gene match: 4. CDR3 length: 14 amino acids. The CDR3 nucleotides read TGTGCCTGGAGTGTTGGAGCGGGGGTAGAGACCCAGTACTTC. Encoded protein: CAWSVGAGVETQYF.

This clone was seen once. This rearrangement joins TRBV11-3 to TRBJ1-5, with 8 bases fitting TRBD1. This CDR3 has 19 residues. Trimming took 2 bases from V and 2 from J; bases not matched to a gene: 14. Germline assignment: CDR1 SGHNT and CDR2 YENEEA. Here the CDR3 reads CASSLIGSQGVRGNQPQHF. CDR3 bases: TGTGCCAGCAGCTTAATTGGGTCACAGGGGGTGCGCGGCAATCAGCCCCAGCATTTT.

The CDR3 region has the DNA TGTGCCAGCAGCGACTCGACTAGCGGGAACACCGGGGAGCTGTTTTTT. Translated: CASSDSTSGNTGELFF. V gene TRBV9 combines with J gene TRBJ2-2; 9 nucleotides match TRBD2. Germline CDR1 and CDR2: SGDLS and YYNGEE. There are 16 residues in the CDR3. Trimming took 3 bases from V and 1 from J; bases not matched to a gene: 4.

The CDR3 is CASSPRFLAAFLDEQFF. For the CDR3, the DNA is TGTGCCAGCAGCCCACGCTTTCTAGCGGCCTTTTTGGATGAGCAGTTCTTC. The genes are TRBV7-9 and TRBJ2-1; 7 bases map to TRBD2. This CDR3 region has 17 residues. Trimming removed 5 bases from V and 8 bases from J; junction bases left unmatched: 18. CDR1 is SEHNR, CDR2 FQNEAQ, per germline (reference sequence).

The CDR3 spells CAIRDRHMNTEAFF. The DNA of the CDR3 is TGTGCCATCCGAGACAGGCACATGAACACTGAAGCTTTCTTT. V gene TRBV10-3 combines with J gene TRBJ1-1, with a possible D match to TRBD1 (6 bases). Germline CDR1 is ENHRY and CDR2 is SYGVKD. The CDR3 is 14 amino acids. Trimming pared 8 bases from V and 0 bases from J, leaving 13 bases between.

The chain employs TRBV7-9 and TRBJ1-1; tentative D call: TRBD1 (6 bases). The V gene's germline CDR1 is SEHNR and CDR2 FQNEAQ (reference sequence). The CDR3 is 14 amino acids. Trimming cost V 5 bases and J 0 bases, with 10 bases left between them. The CDR3 nucleotides read TGTGCCAGCAGCAGATCAGGGGTGAACACTGAAGCTTTCTTT. Protein sequence: CASSRSGVNTEAFF. Complete variable domain (other parts from reference TRBV7-9 and TRBJ1-1): DTGVSQNPRHKITKRGQNVTFRCDPISEHNRLYWYRQTLGQGPEFLTYFQNEAQLEKSRLLSDRFSAERPKGSFSTLEIQRTEQGDSAMYLCASSRSGVNTEAFFGQGTRLTVV.

The CDR3 protein is CASSLVYSSNYGYTF. CDR3 sequence (DNA): TGTGCCAGCAGCTTAGTATACAGCTCTAACTATGGCTACACCTTC. The V gene is TRBV7-2, the J gene TRBJ1-2; no definite D call. V lost 1 base and J lost 0, with 9 bases in between. The germline V gene encodes CDR1 SGHTA and CDR2 FQGNSA. The CDR3 extends over 15 amino acids.

This clone was seen only once. The gene calls are TRBV5-4 and TRBJ2-7, with 8 nucleotides matching TRBD2. The CDR3 totals 16 residues. Trimming removed 0 bases from V and 3 bases from J; junction bases left unmatched: 8. Germline CDR1 is SGHNT and CDR2 is YYREEE (reference sequence). CDR3 in DNA: TGTGCCAGCAGCTTGGTATGTCTAGCGGGCAGCTACGAGCAGTACTTC. This sequence encodes CASSLVCLAGSYEQYF.

The chain carries TRBV19 and TRBJ2-7; 15 bases agree with TRBD2. This CDR3 has 16 amino acids. Germline values: CDR1 LNHDA, CDR2 SQIVND (reference sequence). J was trimmed by 1 base and V by 5 bases; bases with no gene match: 3. The CDR3 protein is CASSAGLAGGSYEQYF. The CDR3 bases are TGTGCCAGTAGTGCAGGACTAGCGGGAGGGTCCTACGAGCAGTACTTC.

V usage is TRBV7-2 and J usage is TRBJ2-5, with 9 bases matching TRBD1. V was clipped by 2 bases and J by 9 bases; unmatched bases: 4. CDR1 is SGHTA and CDR2 is FQGNSA in the germline V gene. This CDR3 contains 13 residues. CDR3 region: CASSLRQGVAQYF. The CDR3 coding sequence is TGTGCCAGCAGCTTAAGACAGGGGGTGGCCCAGTACTTC.

V usage is TRBV9 and J usage is TRBJ2-1; 7 bases match TRBD1. In germline, CDR1 is SGDLS, CDR2 YYNGEE. V shed 3 bases and J 1 base; nucleotides not matched to a gene: 4. The CDR3 length is 15 residues. The CDR3 is CASSAGTASYNEQFF. DNA for the CDR3: TGTGCCAGCAGCGCCGGGACAGCATCCTACAATGAGCAGTTCTTC.

CDR3 sequence reads: CASRFGDSGNTIYF. In DNA, the CDR3 is TGTGCCAGCCGTTTTGGAGACTCTGGAAACACCATATATTTT. The chain carries TRBV6-6 and TRBJ1-3, with D uncertain. Looked up from germline, CDR1 is MNHNY and CDR2 is SVGAGI (reference sequence). The length of the CDR3 is 14 residues. Trimming left V 8 bases short and J 0 bases short, with 11 bases between.

The chain is built from TRBV4-1 and TRBJ1-4; D is ambiguous. This CDR3 spans 18 amino acids. Germline CDR1 MGHRA, CDR2 YSYEKL. Trimming cost V 0 bases and J 3 bases, with 17 bases left between them. The chain's CDR3 is CASSQERGRTRSNEKLFF. The CDR3 bases are TGCGCCAGCAGCCAAGAGAGAGGGCGCACGCGATCTAATGAAAAACTGTTTTTT.

The V call is TRBV6-5, the J call TRBJ2-3; 9 nucleotides agree with TRBD2. Germline V CDR1 and CDR2: MNHEY, SVGAGI. With V trimmed by 2 bases and J by 4 bases, 4 bases remained unmatched. The length of the CDR3 is 15 residues. In DNA form, the CDR3 reads TGTGCCAGCAGTTACGGGCGGGGGGGCGCAGATACGCAGTATTTT. Translated: CASSYGRGGADTQYF.

This rearrangement joins TRBV24-1 to TRBJ2-3; 8 nucleotides align to TRBD1. This CDR3 has 15 residues. The germline gives CDR1 KGHDR, CDR2 SFDVKD. The trim removed 7 bases at V and 3 bases at J, leaving 8 bases unmatched. Written as DNA, the CDR3 is TGTGCCACCAGCCAACAGGGGGTTGGGACAGATACGCAGTATTTT. Its protein product is CATSQQGVGTDTQYF.

The rearrangement joins TRBV11-3 to TRBJ2-5; 9 nucleotides agree with TRBD1. CDR1 is SGHNT and CDR2 is YENEEA in the germline V gene. J was trimmed by 5 bases and V by 5 bases; bases with no gene match: 12. CDR3 length: 16 amino acids. CDR3 residues: CASSPGGTGGEETQYF. The DNA of the CDR3 is TGTGCCAGCAGCCCTGGAGGAACAGGGGGCGAGGAGACCCAGTACTTC.

V gene TRBV3-1 (or the pseudogene TRBV3-2) combines with J gene TRBJ1-4; D remains unclear. The CDR3 is 12 residues long. Germline V gene data show CDR1 as LGHDT and CDR2 as YNNKEL (reference sequence). Trimming stripped 1 base from V and 14 bases from J, with 11 bases between. The CDR3 nucleotides read TGTGCCAGCAGCCAAGTTGGCGGGTATCTGTTTTTT. This codes for CASSQVGGYLFF.

V and J are TRBV11-1 and TRBJ2-2, with TRBD2 identical over 7 bases. Germline CDR1 is SGHAT and CDR2 is FQDESV (reference sequence). The CDR3 is 15 residues long. With V trimmed by 9 bases and J by 3 bases, 10 bases remained unmatched. CDR3 protein: CASKGRDLYTGELFF. The CDR3 bases are TGTGCCAGTAAGGGGAGGGACCTATACACCGGGGAGCTGTTTTTT.

This clone was seen just once. At the DNA level, this CDR3 is encoded by other sequences in the same sample as well. The gene calls are TRBV3-1 (or the pseudogene TRBV3-2) and TRBJ1-1, with D tentatively TRBD1 (5 bases). V lost 1 base and J lost 6, with 6 bases in between. The CDR3 runs 12 residues. Germline V gene data show CDR1 as LGHDT and CDR2 as YNNKEL (reference sequence). The CDR3 DNA sequence: TGTGCCAGCAGCCAAGGGGGCCCTGAAGCTTTCTTT. Translation gives CASSQGGPEAFF.